Listed below are T cell receptor beta chains from one sample, sequenced in a study of memory CD4+ T cells and cytomegalovirus serostatus. The protocol was immunoSEQ multiplex PCR, while the TCRdb copy is restricted to in-frame clones and leaves out a portion. The repertoire has some 44,000 clones, approximately 82% of them found once; the top ten carry more than 1.5%. Sequenced input: memory CD4+ T cells from blood. The receptors were gathered from an adult in good health and CMV-seronegative. The CDR3 runs from the conserved cysteine through the conserved F or W. Fields, in order: J gene, D gene, V gene, CDR3 length, clone size, CDR3 protein, CDR3 DNA. The D gene is left open where the match is weak. Some rows mark clone size as missing; the rest say once, few, many or name a class of expanded clone.

TRBJ2-2 NA TRBV19 16 NA CASSIFSGSGTGELFF TGTGCCAGTAGTATATTTTCAGGAAGCGGGACCGGGGAGCTGTTTTTT
TRBJ1-3 NA TRBV27 16 NA CASSLSGGDSGNTIYF TGTGCCAGCAGTTTATCAGGGGGAGACTCTGGAAACACCATATATTTT
TRBJ2-3 NA TRBV6-5 14 NA CASSYGTFTDTQYF TGTGCCAGCAGTTACGGGACTTTCACAGATACGCAGTATTTT
TRBJ1-3 NA TRBV2 12 NA CASSNIWNTIYF TGTGCCAGCAGTAATATTTGGAACACCATATATTTT
TRBJ1-2 NA TRBV30 11 once CAWSVGGRYTF TGTGCCTGGAGTGTGGGGGGAAGGTACACCTTC
TRBJ2-3 TRBD2 TRBV5-8 16 NA CASSGGLAGATDTQYF TGTGCCAGCAGCGGGGGACTAGCGGGGGCCACAGATACGCAGTATTTT
TRBJ1-5 NA TRBV19 15 NA CASRPQGLGNQPQHF TGTGCCAGTAGACCCCAGGGTTTAGGCAATCAGCCCCAGCATTTT
TRBJ1-5 NA TRBV2 13 medium-sized CASSKGSGQPQHF TGTGCCAGCAGTAAAGGGTCCGGGCAGCCCCAGCATTTT
TRBJ1-2 NA TRBV2 13 medium-sized CASSDVAAYGYTF TGTGCCAGCAGTGATGTGGCGGCTTATGGCTACACCTTC
TRBJ2-2 NA TRBV4-1 13 NA CASSRFEAGELFF TGCGCCAGCAGCCGCTTTGAGGCCGGGGAGCTGTTTTTT
TRBJ1-6 NA TRBV6-1 14 many CASSELGDNSPLHF TGTGCCAGCAGTGAATTGGGGGACAATTCACCCCTCCACTTT
TRBJ2-7 NA TRBV5-4 16 NA CASSLQGGRGIGEQYF TGTGCCAGCAGTTTACAAGGGGGAAGGGGGATTGGCGAGCAGTACTTC
TRBJ1-2 NA TRBV5-6 16 medium-sized CASSSAGGTSFYGYTF TGTGCCAGCAGCTCTGCGGGGGGGACCTCTTTCTATGGCTACACCTTC
TRBJ1-5 TRBD1 TRBV18 14 NA CASSLTGGQGPQHF TGTGCCAGCTCACTTACAGGGGGCCAGGGGCCCCAGCATTTT
TRBJ1-3 NA TRBV15 14 NA CATSRDRVGGTIYF TGTGCCACCAGCAGAGATCGGGTAGGCGGCACCATATATTTT
TRBJ2-1 NA TRBV29-1 13 once CSALRGGYNEQFF TGCAGCGCTCTCAGGGGTGGCTACAATGAGCAGTTCTTC
TRBJ2-7 NA TRBV6-1 15 NA CASSSPTYASDEQYF TGTGCCAGCAGTTCACCGACCTACGCTAGCGACGAGCAGTACTTC
TRBJ1-5 TRBD1 TRBV4-1 15 NA CASSQETGNNQPQHF TGCGCCAGCAGCCAAGAGACAGGGAATAATCAGCCCCAGCATTTT
TRBJ1-2 TRBD1 TRBV19 13 NA CASKGQLNYGYTF TGTGCCAGTAAGGGACAGCTAAACTATGGCTACACCTTC
TRBJ1-3 NA TRBV14 18 once CASSQLGGATFSGNTIYF TGTGCCAGCAGCCAACTGGGGGGCGCGACGTTCTCTGGAAACACCATATATTTT
TRBJ2-1 TRBD2 TRBV7-8 15 few CASSYGGAFYNEQFF TGTGCCAGCAGCTACGGGGGGGCCTTTTACAATGAGCAGTTCTTC
TRBJ1-2 NA TRBV20-1 11 NA CSQQGNYGYTF TGCAGTCAACAGGGAAACTATGGCTACACCTTC
TRBJ1-4 NA TRBV6-5 15 NA CASSYSTGRSEKLFF TGTGCCAGCAGTTACTCGACCGGGAGGAGTGAAAAACTGTTTTTT
TRBJ2-6 TRBD1 TRBV18 17 NA CASSPIGTGNGANVLTF TGTGCCAGCTCACCAATTGGGACAGGGAATGGGGCCAACGTCCTGACTTTC
TRBJ2-3 NA TRBV4-2 17 NA CASSPPTTGSSTDTQYF TGTGCCAGCAGCCCACCCACAACGGGCTCCAGCACAGATACGCAGTATTTT
TRBJ1-2 TRBD1 TRBV7-2 17 NA CASSLVALGTGGYGYTF TGTGCCAGCAGCTTAGTCGCGCTTGGGACAGGAGGCTATGGCTACACCTTC
TRBJ1-6 NA TRBV6-1 11 NA CASSAEFPLHF TGTGCCAGCAGTGCAGAATTCCCCCTCCACTTT
TRBJ2-3 NA TRBV12-5 11 NA CASGHGFAQYF TGTGCTAGTGGTCACGGTTTTGCGCAGTATTTT